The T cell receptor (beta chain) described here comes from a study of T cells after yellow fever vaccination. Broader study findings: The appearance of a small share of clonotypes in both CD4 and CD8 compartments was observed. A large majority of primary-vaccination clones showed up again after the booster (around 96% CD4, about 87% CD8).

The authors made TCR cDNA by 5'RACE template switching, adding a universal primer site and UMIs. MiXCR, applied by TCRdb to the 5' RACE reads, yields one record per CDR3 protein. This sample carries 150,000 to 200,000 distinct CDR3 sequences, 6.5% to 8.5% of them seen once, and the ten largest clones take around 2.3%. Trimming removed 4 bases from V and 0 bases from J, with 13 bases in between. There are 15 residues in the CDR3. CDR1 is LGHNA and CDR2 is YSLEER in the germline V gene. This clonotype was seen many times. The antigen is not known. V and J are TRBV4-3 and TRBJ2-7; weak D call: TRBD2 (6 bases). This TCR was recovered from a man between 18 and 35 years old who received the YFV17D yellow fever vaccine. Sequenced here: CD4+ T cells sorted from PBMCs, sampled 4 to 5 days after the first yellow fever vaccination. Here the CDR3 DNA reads TGCGCCAGCAGCCTCCGGGACTTGAGCTCCTACGAGCAGTACTTC. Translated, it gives CASSLRDLSSYEQYF.